Listed below are T cell receptor beta chains from one sample, sequenced in a study of blood T cells in healthy people across ages. Each CDR3 protein gets one entry after TCRdb re-called the 5' RACE reads with MiXCR. The table has fewer than 1,200,000 distinct CDR3 sequences, 20% to 25% seen once; the top ten hold approximately 0.71%. This same sample was also taken into another study, of T cells of mothers and their children.

The source material was blood. Receptors were obtained from a girl aged 2-10 years in good health. Both conserved end residues are part of each CDR3.

V	CDR3
TRBV10-3	CAISGTGNTEAFF
TRBV29-1	CSAEEAGEEKLFF
TRBV7-2	CASTTSGQPQHF
TRBV29-1	CSVVSGDLPQEAQYF
TRBV12-3/TRBV12-4	CASSHTSNEQFF
TRBV18	CASSQIPDREHEQYF
TRBV4-3	CASSQEGGRNEQFF
TRBV28	CATQTSNYGYTF
TRBV12-3/TRBV12-4	CASTGGSQAGLNYGYTF
TRBV28	CTTKTDYSPYEQYF
TRBV7-2	CASSSRGPADTQYF
TRBV20-1	CSASEKGLPDSYGYTF
TRBV12-3/TRBV12-4	CASSLGTGLYEQYF
TRBV29-1	CSLGHNEQFF